This paragraph reports one T cell receptor (beta chain). Authors' analysis steps: Reference gene primer amplification gave estimated nucleated cell counts. The data were produced by immunoSEQ multiplex PCR, yet TCRdb's version contains in-frame clones alone and is incomplete. The DNA gave D and trimming, while V, J and clone size come from that table. This table has about 97,000 clones, approximately 87% appearing once. This CDR3 is built from 16 residues. The data belong to a study of blood T cell repertoires in COVID-19. Study as a whole: COVID-19 samples, acute and convalescent, were from the United States, Italy and Spain.

The chain carries TRBV21-1 and TRBJ1-3; TRBD1 reflects the table's D call only, with no check against the DNA. TRBV21-1 is recorded as a pseudogene. The clonotype was recovered from a human donor in a cohort sampled during active COVID-19. Specimen: peripheral blood. In nucleotides, the CDR3 is TGTGCCAGCAGCAGAAACACAGGGCTCTCTGGAAACACCATATATTTT. This translates into CASSRNTGLSGNTIYF.